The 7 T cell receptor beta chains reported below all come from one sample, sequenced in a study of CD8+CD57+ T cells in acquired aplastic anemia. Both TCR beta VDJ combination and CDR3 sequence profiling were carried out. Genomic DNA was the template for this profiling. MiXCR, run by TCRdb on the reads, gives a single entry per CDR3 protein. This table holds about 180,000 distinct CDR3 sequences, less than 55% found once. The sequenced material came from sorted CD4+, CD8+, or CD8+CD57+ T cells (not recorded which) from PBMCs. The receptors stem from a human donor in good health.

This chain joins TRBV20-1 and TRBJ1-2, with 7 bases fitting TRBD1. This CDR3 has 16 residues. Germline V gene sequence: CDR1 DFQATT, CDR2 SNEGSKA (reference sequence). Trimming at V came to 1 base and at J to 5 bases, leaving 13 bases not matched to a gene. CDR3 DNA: TGCAGTGCTAGAGTTCCGGGACAGACCTCATATTATGGCTACACCTTC. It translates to CSARVPGQTSYYGYTF.

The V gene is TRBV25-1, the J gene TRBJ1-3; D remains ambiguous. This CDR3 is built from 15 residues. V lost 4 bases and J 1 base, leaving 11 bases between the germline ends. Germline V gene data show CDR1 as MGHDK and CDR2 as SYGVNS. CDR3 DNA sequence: TGTGCCAGCAGTGCTAGAGAGGGTTCTGGAAACACCATATATTTT. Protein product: CASSAREGSGNTIYF.

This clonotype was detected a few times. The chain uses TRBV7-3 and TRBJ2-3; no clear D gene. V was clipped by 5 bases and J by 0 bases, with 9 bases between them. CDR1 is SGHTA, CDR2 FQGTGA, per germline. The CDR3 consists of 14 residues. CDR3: CASSNPDSTDTQYF. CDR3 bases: TGTGCCAGCAGCAACCCGGACAGCACAGATACGCAGTATTTT.

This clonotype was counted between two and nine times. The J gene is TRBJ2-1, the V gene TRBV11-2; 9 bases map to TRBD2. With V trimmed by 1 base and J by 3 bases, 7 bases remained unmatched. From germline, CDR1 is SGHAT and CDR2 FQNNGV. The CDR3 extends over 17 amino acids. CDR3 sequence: CASSLGSGSLIYNEQFF. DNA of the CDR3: TGTGCCAGCAGCTTAGGTAGCGGGAGTTTGATCTACAATGAGCAGTTCTTC.

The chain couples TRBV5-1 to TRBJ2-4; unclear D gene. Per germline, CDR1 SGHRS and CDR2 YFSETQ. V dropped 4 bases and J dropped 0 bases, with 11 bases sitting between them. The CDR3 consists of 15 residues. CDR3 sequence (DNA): TGCGCCAGCAGCCTCGACGGTCTAGCCAAAAACATTCAGTACTTC. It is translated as CASSLDGLAKNIQYF.

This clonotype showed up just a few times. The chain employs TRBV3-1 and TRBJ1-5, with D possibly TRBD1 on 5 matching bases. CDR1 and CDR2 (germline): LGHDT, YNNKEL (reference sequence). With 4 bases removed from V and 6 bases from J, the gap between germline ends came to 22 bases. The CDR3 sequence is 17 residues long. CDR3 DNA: TGTGCCAGCAGCCCCAACCGCCCTTTCATGGGGGGTCAGCCCCAGCATTTT. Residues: CASSPNRPFMGGQPQHF.

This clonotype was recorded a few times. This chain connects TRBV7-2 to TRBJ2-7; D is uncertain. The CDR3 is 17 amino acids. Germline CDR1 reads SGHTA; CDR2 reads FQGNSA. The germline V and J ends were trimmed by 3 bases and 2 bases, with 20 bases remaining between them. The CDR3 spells CASSFAPGPSTAYEQYF. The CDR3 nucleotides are TGTGCCAGCAGCTTTGCCCCTGGACCATCTACGGCCTACGAGCAGTACTTC.